The 11 T cell receptor beta chains given below trace back to one sample, sequenced in a study of blood T cell repertoires in COVID-19. Produced via immunoSEQ multiplex PCR; TCRdb's table is partial and in-frame only. The profile shows 130,000 or so clones, roughly 80% of them singletons. Material for sequencing was PBMCs or T cells enriched from blood (not recorded which). The source is a man aged 40-55 years with acute COVID-19.

The chain combines TRBV3-1 (or the pseudogene TRBV3-2) with TRBJ2-5; 7 bases line up with TRBD1. Germline lookup yields CDR1 LGHDT and CDR2 YNNKEL (reference sequence). After removal of 2 bases from V and 5 bases from J, the junction contained 8 bases not matched to a gene. This CDR3 spans 15 amino acids. In DNA form, the CDR3 reads TGTGCCAGCAGCCAAATGGCAGGGGGTGCGGAGACCCAGTACTTC. Its protein product is CASSQMAGGAETQYF.

V is TRBV5-4 and J is TRBJ1-3; 8 bases agree with TRBD1. The germline CDR1 and CDR2 sequences are SGHNT and YYREEE (reference sequence). CDR3 size: 14 residues. V was clipped by 3 bases and J by 4 bases; unmatched bases: 3. Here the CDR3 DNA reads TGTGCCAGCAGCTACCGGGACAGGGGAAACACCATATATTTT. Protein product: CASSYRDRGNTIYF.

This chain links TRBV5-1 with TRBJ2-5, with 9 positions matching TRBD1. The trim removed 6 bases at V and 4 bases at J, leaving 16 bases unmatched. Germline lookup yields CDR1 SGHRS and CDR2 YFSETQ. The CDR3 loop spans 17 amino acids. CDR3 bases: TGCGCCAGCATCACTATTCCGGGACAGGGAGGGAGAGAGACCCAGTACTTC. Translating gives CASITIPGQGGRETQYF.

V is TRBV2 and J is TRBJ2-7; 10 nucleotides line up with TRBD1. The V segment lost 6 bases and the J segment 6 bases; nucleotides outside the gene matches: 11. The germline gives CDR1 SNHLY, CDR2 FYNNEI. This CDR3 has 15 amino acids. The CDR3 DNA is TGTGCCAGCAGGGGCCGACAGGGGGCGGCAGGCGAGCAGTACTTC. Its translation is CASRGRQGAAGEQYF.

The chain is built from TRBV10-3 and TRBJ2-2, with D perhaps matching TRBD1 (6 bases). This CDR3 is 14 amino acids long. V was clipped by 7 bases and J by 1 base, with 10 bases between them. The germline V gene has CDR1 ENHRY and CDR2 SYGVKD. As DNA, the CDR3 is TGTGCCATCAAGCAGGGACAGAACACCGGGGAGCTGTTTTTT. Protein product: CAIKQGQNTGELFF.

This rearrangement joins TRBV15 to TRBJ2-3; D gene unclear. The CDR3 totals 12 residues. Between the trimmed V and J ends, which lost 4 bases and 4 bases, there was a span of 6 bases. Germline V gives CDR1 LNHNV, CDR2 YYDKDF (reference sequence). Here the CDR3 DNA reads TGTGCCACCAGCATCCGGGCAGATACGCAGTATTTT. Translated: CATSIRADTQYF.

The table lists this clone with a count of one. This sample also contains other DNA sequences that code for the same CDR3. The chain combines TRBV3-1 (or the pseudogene TRBV3-2) with TRBJ1-1, with 7 nucleotides matching TRBD1. There are 14 residues in the CDR3. Germline CDR1 is LGHDT and CDR2 is YNNKEL (reference sequence). V lost 0 bases to trimming and J lost 5 bases; unmatched junction nucleotides: 3. The chain's CDR3 is CASSQEGGNTEAFF. CDR3 in DNA: TGTGCCAGCAGCCAAGAAGGGGGCAATACTGAAGCTTTCTTT.

The V and J genes are TRBV3-1 (or the pseudogene TRBV3-2) and TRBJ2-1; a possible D gene is TRBD2 (5 bases). V dropped 3 bases and J dropped 4 bases, with 10 bases sitting between them. This CDR3 has 14 amino acids. Germline CDR1 LGHDT, CDR2 YNNKEL (reference sequence). CDR3 amino acids: CASSHAGEYNEQFF. The CDR3 DNA sequence: TGTGCCAGCAGCCATGCCGGGGAGTACAATGAGCAGTTCTTC.

V usage is TRBV7-2 and J usage is TRBJ2-3, with D perhaps matching TRBD2 (6 bases). Germline lookup yields CDR1 SGHTA and CDR2 FQGNSA. This CDR3 is built from 14 residues. Trimming took 1 base from V and 3 from J, leaving 8 bases between them. For the CDR3, the DNA is TGTGCCAGCAGCTTAGTACTAGCAACAGATACGCAGTATTTT. It specifies CASSLVLATDTQYF.

The chain uses TRBV24-1 and TRBJ2-3; 7 bases align to TRBD1. Unmatched junction bases numbered 9, after V lost 7 bases and J lost 0 bases. This CDR3 has 16 residues. CDR1 KGHDR and CDR2 SFDVKD come from the germline V gene. The CDR3 DNA reads TGTGCCACCAGCTTCGCCGGGACAGCAAGCACAGATACGCAGTATTTT. Protein product: CATSFAGTASTDTQYF.

The V and J genes are TRBV18 and TRBJ1-6; a weak D match, TRBD1 (5 bases). V lost 4 bases to trimming and J lost 7 bases, with 11 bases between them. Looked up from germline, CDR1 is KGHSH and CDR2 is LQKENI. This CDR3 comprises 14 residues. Here the CDR3 reads CASSLGVRNSPLHF. The DNA of the CDR3 is TGTGCCAGCTCACTAGGGGTCAGGAATTCACCCCTCCACTTT.